This T cell receptor beta chain came from a study of control samples from healthy donors and cancer patients. This CDR3 spans 16 amino acids. The trim removed 2 bases at V and 4 bases at J, leaving 6 bases unmatched. Germline loops: CDR1 ENHRY, CDR2 SYGVKD. Produced via immunoSEQ multiplex PCR; TCRdb's table is partial and in-frame only. This repertoire shows about 34,000 clones, around 86% found once; its top ten account for 1.6%. The chain carries TRBV10-3 and TRBJ2-5; 11 bases map to TRBD2. This receptor was taken from a middle-aged woman with lung cancer. The sample consisted of PBMCs. This CDR3 reads CAISEESSGGRETQYF. DNA of the CDR3: TGTGCCATCAGTGAGGAGTCTAGCGGGGGGCGAGAGACCCAGTACTTC.